The 9 T cell receptor beta chains below were found in one sample sequenced in a study of cytotoxic CD8 clonotypes in ibrutinib-treated CLL. Some clones are missing from TCRdb's copy, which holds only in-frame ones; the method was immunoSEQ multiplex PCR. Altogether some 200,000 clones are present, about 75% being singletons, with the ten largest covering around 5.9%. Specimen: PBMCs, collected after 12 months of ibrutinib treatment. These receptors were collected from a human donor with chronic lymphocytic leukemia.

The chain recombines TRBV29-1 with TRBJ2-7, with D unresolved. The CDR3 spans 11 residues. Germline values: CDR1 SQVTM, CDR2 ANQGSEA. Trimming pared 7 bases from V and 2 bases from J, leaving 9 bases between. DNA of the CDR3: TGCAGCGGGTCAGATACCTACGAGCAGTACTTC. Translation gives CSGSDTYEQYF.

The chain couples TRBV10-2 to TRBJ2-1, with D possibly matching TRBD2 (5 bases). Trimming left V 6 bases short and J 0 bases short, with 6 bases between. This CDR3 has 13 residues. The germline V gene encodes CDR1 WSHSY and CDR2 SAAADI. The CDR3 DNA sequence: TGCGCCAGCAGCCGGGACTCCTACAATGAGCAGTTCTTC. It translates to CASSRDSYNEQFF.

This clone was seen just once. This chain connects TRBV7-2 to TRBJ1-5; TRBD1 is a possible D gene (6 bases). V dropped 5 bases and J dropped 12 bases, with 23 bases sitting between them. Germline V gene data show CDR1 as SGHTA and CDR2 as FQGNSA. The CDR3 has 15 amino acids. This CDR3 is CASSLRDTLLGLQHF. The DNA of the CDR3 is TGTGCCAGCAGCCTAAGGGACACCCTACTGGGGCTCCAGCATTTT.

This sequence joins TRBV9 and TRBJ1-1, with a tentative D call TRBD1 (6 bases). The CDR3 spans 13 residues. The germline V gene encodes CDR1 SGDLS and CDR2 YYNGEE. Trimming cost V 5 bases and J 0 bases, with 8 bases left between them. The CDR3 bases are TGTGCCAGCAGAGGACAGATGAACACTGAAGCTTTCTTT. Translation: CASRGQMNTEAFF.

This rearrangement joins TRBV6-5 to TRBJ2-7, with D perhaps matching TRBD1 or TRBD2 (5 bases each). Trimming removed 5 bases from V and 3 bases from J, with 17 bases in between. Germline V lookup: CDR1 MNHEY, CDR2 SVGAGI. CDR3 length equals 15 residues. The CDR3 coding sequence is TGTGCCAGCAGTCCTTCGCCGGGGCGAATCTACGAGCAGTACTTC. It specifies CASSPSPGRIYEQYF.

The table lists this clone with a count of one. This sequence joins TRBV30 and TRBJ2-7; tentative D call: TRBD2 (5 bases). Germline V lookup: CDR1 GTSNPN, CDR2 SVGIG (reference sequence). V dropped 0 bases and J dropped 0 bases, with 9 bases sitting between them. There are 14 residues in the CDR3. CDR3 nucleotide sequence: TGTGCCTGGAGTGTTGGAGGCAACTCCTACGAGCAGTACTTC. Its translation: CAWSVGGNSYEQYF. The complete variable domain, with remaining parts taken from reference TRBV30 and TRBJ2-7, reads SQTIHQWPATLVQPVGSPLSLECTVEGTSNPNLYWYRQAAGRGLQLLFYSVGIGQISSEVPQNLSASRPQDRQFILSSKKLLLSDSGFYLCAWSVGGNSYEQYFGPGTRLTVT.

The table lists this clone with a few counts. The CDR3 sequence: CASSPTGAGAYNEQFF. CDR3 in DNA: TGTGCCAGCAGCCCGACGGGGGCGGGGGCGTACAATGAGCAGTTCTTC. The rearrangement uses TRBV9 and TRBJ2-1; a weak D match, TRBD2 (7 bases). Between the trimmed V and J ends, which lost 4 bases and 4 bases, there was a span of 18 bases. In germline, CDR1 is SGDLS, CDR2 YYNGEE. The CDR3 loop spans 16 amino acids.

V usage is TRBV9 and J usage is TRBJ2-5; D not resolved. Trimming removed 0 bases from V and 1 base from J, with 7 bases in between. The CDR3 spans 14 residues. The germline V gene encodes CDR1 SGDLS and CDR2 YYNGEE. DNA of the CDR3: TGTGCCAGCAGCGTAGGGCGGAGCCAAGAGACCCAGTACTTC. Translated, it gives CASSVGRSQETQYF.

V gene TRBV9 combines with J gene TRBJ2-1, with D tentatively TRBD1 or TRBD2 (6 bases each). Germline V gene sequence: CDR1 SGDLS, CDR2 YYNGEE. V lost 2 bases to trimming and J lost 4 bases, with 10 bases between them. The CDR3 extends over 14 amino acids. This chain's CDR3 is CASSVGGTYNEQFF. The CDR3 DNA sequence: TGTGCCAGCAGCGTGGGGGGCACATACAATGAGCAGTTCTTC.